The sequence of this T cell receptor beta chain was determined in a study of OX40 agonist ivuxolimab in advanced cancers. Study summary: Patients assigned to dose escalation were diagnosed with hepatocellular carcinoma, melanoma, renal cell or head and neck cancer. Overall study results and limits: CD8+ T cells showed, on average, more clonal expansion than CD4+ cells.

Turning to this clone: Its antigen is currently unknown.

The table came from immunoSEQ multiplex PCR; TCRdb's copy has only in-frame clones and leaves some out. The repertoire holds about 63,000 clones, about 91% seen once, with about 4% in the top ten. Blood draws occurred at baseline, cycle 4 day 1, and cycle 7 day 1. V lost 3 bases and J lost 0, with 16 bases in between. The length of the CDR3 is 17 residues. Germline assignment: CDR1 SGHRS and CDR2 YFSETQ. J is TRBJ2-1 and V is TRBV5-1; maybe TRBD1 (6 bases). The origin of this receptor is an adult with an advanced solid tumor such as melanoma, head and neck, liver or kidney cancer. Sequences were derived from CD4+ or CD8+ T cells sorted from blood, sampled in a trial of the OX40 agonist ivuxolimab. DNA of the CDR3: TGCGCCAGCAGCTCGACGCCGGGACAAAGCTCCTACAATGAGCAGTTCTTC. Translated, it gives CASSSTPGQSSYNEQFF. The variable domain in full, completed from reference TRBV5-1 and TRBJ2-1, reads KAGVTQTPRYLIKTRGQQVTLSCSPISGHRSVSWYQQTPGQGLQFLFEYFSETQRNKGNFPGRFSGRQFSNSRSEMNVSTLELGDSALYLCASSSTPGQSSYNEQFFGPGTRLTVL.